This note documents a single TCR beta chain sequence. Its antigen is still unknown. Generated by immunoSEQ multiplex PCR, the TCRdb table keeps only in-frame clones and is missing some. Of more than 45,000 clones listed, over 90% were seen once; the top ten hold approximately 6.7%. The CDR3 contains 14 residues. With 5 bases clipped from V and 9 bases from J, the junction kept 12 bases outside the gene matches. Germline-derived CDR1 and CDR2 are MDHEN and SYDVKM. The data are from a study of OX40 agonist ivuxolimab in advanced cancers. Background on the study: Of mixed ages from about 23 to 85 and averaging around 60 years, the group was roughly 83% male. Two patients with cutaneous melanoma and one with hepatocellular carcinoma, three in total, showed partial responses. General observations from the study: The investigators did not determine what antigen specificity the expanded peripheral T cells had. Clonal expansion was among the lowest in partial responders at 0.1-3.0 mg/kg, especially CD8+.

The sequence derives from an adult with an advanced solid tumor such as melanoma, head and neck, liver or kidney cancer. Sequencing used CD4+ or CD8+ T cells sorted from blood, obtained in a trial of the OX40 agonist ivuxolimab. The chain carries TRBV28 and TRBJ2-7, with 8 bases that match TRBD1. Here the CDR3 reads CASSPGTGWLGQYV. The DNA for the CDR3 is TGTGCCAGCAGTCCCGGGACAGGTTGGTTAGGGCAGTACGTC.